Listed below are T cell receptor beta chains from one sample, sequenced in a study of cytotoxic CD8 clonotypes in ibrutinib-treated CLL. The protocol was immunoSEQ multiplex PCR, while the TCRdb copy is restricted to in-frame clones and leaves out a portion. This repertoire shows 30,000 to 40,000 clones, almost 70% found once; its top ten account for about 30%. The source was PBMCs, collected before ibrutinib treatment. The receptors originated from a human donor with chronic lymphocytic leukemia. CDR3s include the opening cysteine and the closing phenylalanine or tryptophan. Each record gives: J gene, CDR3 length, D gene, V gene, clone size, CDR3 protein, CDR3 DNA. The D gene is left open where the match is weak. Size is omitted from some rows. Given values are once, few, many or a class for expanded clones.

TRBJ2-6 18 - TRBV27 - CASSPWGKVLSGANVLTF TGTGCCAGCAGTCCCTGGGGCAAAGTCCTATCTGGGGCCAACGTCCTGACTTTC
TRBJ2-7 14 TRBD1 TRBV11-2 - CASSLAGGYYEQYF TGTGCCAGCAGCTTAGCAGGGGGTTACTACGAGCAGTACTTC
TRBJ2-2 15 TRBD1 TRBV5-1 - CASSLRTGNTGELFF TGCGCCAGCAGCTTACGGACAGGGAACACCGGGGAGCTGTTTTTT
TRBJ2-7 16 TRBD1 TRBV28 few CASTPPPGQGSYEQYF TGTGCCAGCACCCCTCCGCCTGGACAGGGGTCCTACGAGCAGTACTTC
TRBJ2-7 13 TRBD1 TRBV28 - CASNRGSAYEQYF TGTGCCAGCAACAGGGGGTCCGCCTACGAGCAGTACTTC
TRBJ1-5 15 - TRBV7-2 few CASSLGAGHNQPQHF TGTGCCAGCAGCTTAGGCGCAGGGCACAATCAGCCCCAGCATTTT
TRBJ2-7 12 - TRBV7-9 - CASSLVEYEQYF TGTGCCAGCAGCTTAGTGGAGTACGAGCAGTACTTC
TRBJ2-3 15 TRBD1 TRBV18 - CASSGQGARFDTQYF TGTGCCAGCTCGGGACAGGGGGCGCGGTTCGATACGCAGTATTTT
TRBJ2-2 12 - TRBV27 few CASRLITGELFF TGTGCCAGCAGGCTAATCACCGGGGAGCTGTTTTTT
TRBJ1-1 13 - TRBV4-2 - CASSQVPNTEAFF TGTGCCAGCAGCCAAGTACCCAACACTGAAGCTTTCTTT
TRBJ2-1 16 - TRBV19 few CASSPPGQGSRNEQFF TGTGCCAGTAGTCCCCCGGGGCAGGGATCTAGGAATGAGCAGTTCTTC
TRBJ2-5 15 - TRBV4-1 - CASSQDQGFGETQYF TGCGCCAGCAGCCAAGATCAAGGGTTCGGGGAGACCCAGTACTTC
TRBJ2-1 11 - TRBV7-9 - CASSQNNEQFF TGTGCCAGCAGCCAAAACAATGAGCAGTTCTTC
TRBJ1-1 10 - TRBV6-1 many CASLNTEAFF TGTGCCAGCTTAAACACTGAAGCTTTCTTT
TRBJ2-7 15 - TRBV6-1 medium-sized CASSETGGSSYEQYF TGTGCCAGCAGTGAAACTGGGGGGAGCTCCTACGAGCAGTACTTC
TRBJ2-1 13 - TRBV27 few CASRQGSANEQFF TGTGCCAGCCGCCAGGGGTCCGCGAATGAGCAGTTCTTC